This T cell receptor (beta chain) was sequenced during a study of T cells in Graves' hyperthyroidism and ophthalmopathy. Study-level points and caveats: Most thyroid clonotypes expanded above 0.001 appeared in blood too. Ophthalmopathy prediction by the model preceded onset by a median about 6.5 months. Separating ophthalmopathy from stable hyperthyroidism was achieved by a 13 V-J model.

Trimming removed 0 bases from V and 0 bases from J, with 9 bases in between. Germline loops: CDR1 LNHNV, CDR2 YYDKDF (reference sequence). The CDR3 has 16 residues. TCR beta CDR3 regions were amplified from RNA transcripts. The HTBI primer set served for first-round RT-PCR of the TCR CDR3. TCRdb independently ran MiXCR on the multiplex PCR reads; one entry per CDR3 protein. This table holds more than 550,000 distinct CDR3 sequences, approximately 18% found once. The table lists this clonotype with a few counts. Its antigen is currently unknown. Lactation, pregnancy, other autoimmune disease or uncontrolled infection led to exclusion of patients.

This receptor was obtained from a woman aged 45-60 years with Graves' hyperthyroidism that later progressed to Graves' ophthalmopathy. Sequenced: blood. V and J are TRBV15 and TRBJ2-1, with D unresolved. The chain's CDR3 is CATSRDRRSSYNEQFF. The CDR3 DNA is TGTGCCACCAGCAGAGATAGAAGGAGCTCCTACAATGAGCAGTTCTTC.